This TCR beta chain comes out of a study of HIV-infected children after antiretroviral therapy interruption. RNA-based 3' RACE libraries used unique molecular identifiers. MiXCR was run by TCRdb on the 3' RACE reads, yielding one entry per CDR3 protein. The sample shows about 89,000 distinct CDR3 sequences, around 6.9% of them seen only once. This clonotype was recorded many times. V shed 4 bases and J 4 bases; nucleotides not matched to a gene: 4. This CDR3 has 13 residues. Germline CDR1 and CDR2: SQVTM and ANQGSEA. Described treatment: PENTA 11 planned treatment interruption arm or continuous ART arm.

The source of this sequence is a pool of human donors with HIV. Sequenced material: CD45RA+ CD4+ T cells from PBMCs, pooled from several time points, taken from a donor given antiretroviral therapy, either interrupted or continuous. Subset here: naive CD4+ CD45RA+ CD45RO- T cells. This sequence joins TRBV29-1 and TRBJ2-1; 7 bases map to TRBD1. The CDR3 DNA sequence: TGCAGCGTTGGTGGGGGACAGTACAATGAGCAGTTCTTC. This encodes CSVGGGQYNEQFF.